The 9 T cell receptor beta chains listed next were all sequenced from one sample in a study of neoadjuvant anti-PD-1 for oral cavity cancer. This sample's time point: after neoadjuvant nivolumab, at surgical resection. Method: immunoSEQ multiplex PCR; TCRdb's copy keeps in-frame clones and lacks some. The sample lists a few thousand clones, about 60% occurring once. The sample in question was tumor tissue, obtained after nivolumab (anti-PD-1) treatment. The receptors were gathered from a person aged 40 to 85 with oral cavity squamous cell carcinoma.

The CDR3 sequence: CASTMWGFSGNTIYF. The CDR3 coding sequence is TGTGCCAGCACCATGTGGGGGTTCTCTGGAAACACCATATATTTT. V is TRBV5-6 and J is TRBJ1-3; a weak D match, TRBD1 (5 bases). Trimming took 6 bases from V and 0 from J, leaving 13 bases between them. CDR3 length equals 15 residues. Germline lookup yields CDR1 SGHDT and CDR2 YYEEEE. Using reference TRBV5-6 and TRBJ1-3 for the parts outside the CDR3, the full variable domain is DAGVTQSPTHLIKTRGQQVTLRCSPKSGHDTVSWYQQALGQGPQFIFQYYEEEERQRGNFPDRFSGHQFPNYSSELNVNALLLGDSALYLCASTMWGFSGNTIYFGEGSWLTVV.

The rearrangement links TRBV6-1 to TRBJ1-4; D remains unclear. There are 14 residues in the CDR3. The V end was cut by 7 bases, the J end by 0 bases, with 9 bases between. The germline CDR1 and CDR2 sequences are MNHNS and SASEGT. The CDR3: CASTLSPTNEKLFF. The DNA for the CDR3 is TGTGCCAGCACCCTTAGCCCAACTAATGAAAAACTGTTTTTT.

This chain joins TRBV28 and TRBJ2-1, with 9 bases aligning to TRBD2. The CDR3 contains 15 residues. V shed 2 bases and J 5 bases; nucleotides not matched to a gene: 4. The germline CDR1 and CDR2 sequences are MDHEN and SYDVKM. The CDR3 DNA reads as TGTGCCAGCAGTTTACCCAGCGGGAGGCACAATGAGCAGTTCTTC. It translates to CASSLPSGRHNEQFF.

J is TRBJ2-1 and V is TRBV11-2; D uncertain. This CDR3 spans 16 amino acids. Deletions cut 0 bases from V and 0 bases from J, with 9 bases between. Germline assignment: CDR1 SGHAT and CDR2 FQNNGV. Here the CDR3 reads CASSLDPESSYNEQFF. In nucleotides, the CDR3 is TGTGCCAGCAGCTTAGATCCGGAAAGCTCCTACAATGAGCAGTTCTTC.

Judged by abundance, this clone is medium-sized. CDR3 amino acids: CAWMRGLDYEQYF. The CDR3 coding sequence is TGTGCCTGGATGAGGGGGCTAGACTACGAGCAGTACTTC. The gene calls are TRBV30 and TRBJ2-7, with 7 nucleotides matching TRBD1. Trimming at V came to 4 bases and at J to 3 bases, leaving 6 bases not matched to a gene. This CDR3 has 13 residues. Germline V gene lookup returns CDR1 GTSNPN and CDR2 SVGIG (reference sequence).

This rearrangement joins TRBV6-1 to TRBJ2-1; 11 nucleotides line up with TRBD2. Trimming took 6 bases from V and 5 from J; bases not matched to a gene: 6. Germline CDR1 reads MNHNS; CDR2 reads SASEGT. This CDR3 has 15 residues. The CDR3 nucleotides read TGTGCCAGCAGCCTTACTAGCGGGAGTAACAATGAGCAGTTCTTC. Residues: CASSLTSGSNNEQFF.

This clone was recorded a few times. V is TRBV5-1 and J is TRBJ2-5; 7 bases are a match to TRBD1. From germline, CDR1 is SGHRS and CDR2 YFSETQ. The CDR3 extends over 14 amino acids. V lost 3 bases to trimming and J lost 4 bases; unmatched junction nucleotides: 6. The CDR3 DNA reads as TGCGCCAGCAGCTCCGGACAGGAAGGAGAGACCCAGTACTTC. This sequence encodes CASSSGQEGETQYF.

This clone was detected a few times. The V call is TRBV18, the J call TRBJ1-5; 7 positions agree with TRBD1. This CDR3 region has 13 residues. Germline values: CDR1 KGHSH, CDR2 LQKENI. J gave up 7 bases and V 2 bases, and 2 bases lay outside the gene matches. Here the CDR3 reads CASSPGGGQPQHF. The CDR3 DNA sequence: TGTGCCAGCTCACCAGGAGGGGGCCAGCCCCAGCATTTT. The variable domain in full, with the rest retrieved from reference TRBV18 and TRBJ1-5, is NAGVMQNPRHLVRRRGQEARLRCSPMKGHSHVYWYRQLPEEGLKFMVYLQKENIIDESGMPKERFSAEFPKEGPSILRIQQVVRGDSAAYFCASSPGGGQPQHFGDGTRLSIL.

V gene TRBV15 combines with J gene TRBJ2-7; the D is unclear. Germline-derived CDR1 and CDR2 are LNHNV and YYDKDF (reference sequence). Deletions cut 1 base from V and 3 bases from J, with 4 bases between. This CDR3 is built from 12 residues. As DNA, the CDR3 is TGTGCCACCAGCAGAGGGGGCTACGAGCAGTACTTC. This codes for CATSRGGYEQYF. Full variable domain (remainder filled in from reference TRBV15 and TRBJ2-7): DAMVIQNPRYQVTQFGKPVTLSCSQTLNHNVMYWYQQKSSQAPKLLFHYYDKDFNNEADTPDNFQSRRPNTSFCFLDIRSPGLGDTAMYLCATSRGGYEQYFGPGTRLTVT.